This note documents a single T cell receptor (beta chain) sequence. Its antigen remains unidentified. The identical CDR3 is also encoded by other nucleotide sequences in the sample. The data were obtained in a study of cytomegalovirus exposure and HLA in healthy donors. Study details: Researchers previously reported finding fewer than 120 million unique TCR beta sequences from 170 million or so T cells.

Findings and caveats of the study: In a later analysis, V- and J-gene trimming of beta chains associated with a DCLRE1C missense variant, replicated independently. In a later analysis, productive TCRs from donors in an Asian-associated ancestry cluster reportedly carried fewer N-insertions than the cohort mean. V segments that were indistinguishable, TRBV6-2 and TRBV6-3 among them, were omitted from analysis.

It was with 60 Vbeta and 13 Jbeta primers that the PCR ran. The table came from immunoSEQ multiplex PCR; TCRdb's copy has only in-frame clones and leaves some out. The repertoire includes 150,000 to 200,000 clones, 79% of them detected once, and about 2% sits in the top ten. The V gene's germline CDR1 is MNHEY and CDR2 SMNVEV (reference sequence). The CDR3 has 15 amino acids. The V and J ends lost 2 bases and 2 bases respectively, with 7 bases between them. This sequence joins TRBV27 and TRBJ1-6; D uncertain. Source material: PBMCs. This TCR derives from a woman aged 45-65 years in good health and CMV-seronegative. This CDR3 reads CASSLQRAYNSPLHF. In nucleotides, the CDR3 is TGTGCCAGCAGTTTACAGAGGGCCTATAATTCACCCCTCCACTTT.